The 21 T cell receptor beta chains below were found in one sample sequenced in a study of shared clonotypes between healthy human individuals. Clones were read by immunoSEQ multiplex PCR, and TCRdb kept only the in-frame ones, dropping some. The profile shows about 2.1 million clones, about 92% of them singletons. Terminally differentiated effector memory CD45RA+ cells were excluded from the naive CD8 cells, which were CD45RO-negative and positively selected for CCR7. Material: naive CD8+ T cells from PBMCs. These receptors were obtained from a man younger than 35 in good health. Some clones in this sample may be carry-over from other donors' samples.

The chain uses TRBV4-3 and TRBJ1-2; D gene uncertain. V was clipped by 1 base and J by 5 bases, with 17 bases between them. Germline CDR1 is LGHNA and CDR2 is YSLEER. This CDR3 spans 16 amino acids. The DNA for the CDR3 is TGCGCCAGCAGCCAAGTCGGAGGGCTTTGGGATTATGGCTACACCTTC. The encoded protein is CASSQVGGLWDYGYTF.

As DNA, the CDR3 is TGTGCCAGCAGCCCCTGGGGGGGGGAGCTATATTACGAGCAGTACTTC. Protein product: CASSPWGGELYYEQYF. The chain recombines TRBV5-6 with TRBJ2-7, with 7 nucleotides matching TRBD2. The V gene's germline CDR1 is SGHDT and CDR2 YYEEEE. The ends lost 4 bases at V and 4 bases at J; junction bases unmatched: 14. The CDR3 spans 16 residues.

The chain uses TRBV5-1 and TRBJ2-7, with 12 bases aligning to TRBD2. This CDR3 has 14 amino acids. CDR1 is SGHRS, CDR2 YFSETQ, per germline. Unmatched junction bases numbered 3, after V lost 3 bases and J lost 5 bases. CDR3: CASSSLAGGDEQYF. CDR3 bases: TGCGCCAGCAGCTCCCTAGCGGGAGGGGACGAGCAGTACTTC.

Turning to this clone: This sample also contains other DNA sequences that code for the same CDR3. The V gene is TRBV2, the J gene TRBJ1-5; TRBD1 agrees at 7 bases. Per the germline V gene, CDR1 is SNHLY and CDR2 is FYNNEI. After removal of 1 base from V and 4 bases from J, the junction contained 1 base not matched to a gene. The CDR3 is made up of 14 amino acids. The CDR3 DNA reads TGTGCCAGCAGTGAAGGCAGGGGGAATCAGCCCCAGCATTTT. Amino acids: CASSEGRGNQPQHF.

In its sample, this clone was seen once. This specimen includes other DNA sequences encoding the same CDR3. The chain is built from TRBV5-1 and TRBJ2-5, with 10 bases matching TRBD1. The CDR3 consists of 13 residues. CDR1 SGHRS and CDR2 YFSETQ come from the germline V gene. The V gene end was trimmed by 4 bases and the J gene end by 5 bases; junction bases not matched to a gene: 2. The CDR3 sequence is CASSGDRGETQYF. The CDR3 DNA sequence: TGCGCCAGCAGCGGGGACAGGGGTGAGACCCAGTACTTC.

CDR3 DNA: TGTGCCAGCAGTGCACTAGCGGGAGCCGGGGAGCTGTTTTTT. Translated, it gives CASSALAGAGELFF. The chain joins TRBV6-4 to TRBJ2-2, with 11 bases lining up with TRBD2. The CDR3 contains 14 residues. From germline, CDR1 is MRHNA and CDR2 SNTAGT. V lost 4 bases and J lost 6; bases outside the gene matches: 1.

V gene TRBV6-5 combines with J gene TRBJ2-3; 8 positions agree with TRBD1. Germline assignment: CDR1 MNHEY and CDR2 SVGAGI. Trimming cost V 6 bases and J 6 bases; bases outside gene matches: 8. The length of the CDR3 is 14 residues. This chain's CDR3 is CASRNFRDRDTQYF. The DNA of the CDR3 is TGTGCCAGCAGAAATTTTCGGGACAGGGATACGCAGTATTTT.

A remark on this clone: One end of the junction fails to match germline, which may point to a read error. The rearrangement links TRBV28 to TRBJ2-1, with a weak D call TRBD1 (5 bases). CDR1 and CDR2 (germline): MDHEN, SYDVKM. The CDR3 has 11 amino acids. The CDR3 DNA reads TGCGGACATGGAGCAGGGAATGAGCAGTTCTTC. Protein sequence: CGHGAGNEQFF.

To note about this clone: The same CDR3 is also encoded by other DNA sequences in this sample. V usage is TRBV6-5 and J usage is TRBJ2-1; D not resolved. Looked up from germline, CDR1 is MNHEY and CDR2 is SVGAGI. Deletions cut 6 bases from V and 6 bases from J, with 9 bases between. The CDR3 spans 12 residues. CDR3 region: CASSPSANEQFF. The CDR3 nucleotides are TGTGCCAGCAGCCCCTCGGCCAATGAGCAGTTCTTC.

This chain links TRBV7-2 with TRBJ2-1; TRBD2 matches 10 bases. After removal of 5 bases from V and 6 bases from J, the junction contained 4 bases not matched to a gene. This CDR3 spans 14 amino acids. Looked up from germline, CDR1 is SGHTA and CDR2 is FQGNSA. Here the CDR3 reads CASSPSGSSNEQFF. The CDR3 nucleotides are TGTGCCAGCAGCCCTAGCGGGAGTTCCAATGAGCAGTTCTTC.

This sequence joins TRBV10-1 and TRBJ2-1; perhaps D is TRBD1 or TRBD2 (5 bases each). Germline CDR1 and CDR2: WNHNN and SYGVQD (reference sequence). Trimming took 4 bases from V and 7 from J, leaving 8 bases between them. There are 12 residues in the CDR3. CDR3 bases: TGCGCCAGCAGTGGGGGGTGGAATGAGCAGTTCTTC. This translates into CASSGGWNEQFF.

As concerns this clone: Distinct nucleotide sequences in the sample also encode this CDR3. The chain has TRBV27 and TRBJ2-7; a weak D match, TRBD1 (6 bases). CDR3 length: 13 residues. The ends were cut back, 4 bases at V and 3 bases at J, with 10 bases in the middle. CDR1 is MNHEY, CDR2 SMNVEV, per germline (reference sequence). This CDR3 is CASSWGHNYEQYF. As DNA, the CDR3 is TGTGCCAGCAGTTGGGGGCACAACTACGAGCAGTACTTC.

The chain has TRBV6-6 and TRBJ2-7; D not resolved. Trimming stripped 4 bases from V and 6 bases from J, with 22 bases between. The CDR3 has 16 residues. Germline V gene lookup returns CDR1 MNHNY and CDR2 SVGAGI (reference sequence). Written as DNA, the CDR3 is TGTGCCAGCAGTTTTTCTCGCCACTTGGAACCGGTCGAGCAGTACTTC. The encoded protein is CASSFSRHLEPVEQYF.

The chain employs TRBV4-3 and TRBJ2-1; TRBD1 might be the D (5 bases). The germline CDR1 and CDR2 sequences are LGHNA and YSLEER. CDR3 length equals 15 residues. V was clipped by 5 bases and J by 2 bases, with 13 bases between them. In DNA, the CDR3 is TGCGCCAGCAGCGGGTGGGGCGGCACCTACAATGAGCAGTTCTTC. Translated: CASSGWGGTYNEQFF.

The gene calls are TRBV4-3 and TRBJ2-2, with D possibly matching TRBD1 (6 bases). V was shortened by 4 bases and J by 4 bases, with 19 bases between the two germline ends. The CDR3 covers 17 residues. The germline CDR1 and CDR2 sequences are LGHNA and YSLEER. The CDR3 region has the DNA TGCGCCAGCAGCCGACCAGTTCGGACAGAGACCACCGGGGAGCTGTTTTTT. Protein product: CASSRPVRTETTGELFF.

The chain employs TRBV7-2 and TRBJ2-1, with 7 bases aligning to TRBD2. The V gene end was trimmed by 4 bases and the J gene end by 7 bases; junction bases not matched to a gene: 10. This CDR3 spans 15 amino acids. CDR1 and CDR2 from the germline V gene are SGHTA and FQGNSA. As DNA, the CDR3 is TGTGCCAGCAGCTCCCATTGGAGAGCGGGGAATGAGCAGTTCTTC. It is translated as CASSSHWRAGNEQFF.

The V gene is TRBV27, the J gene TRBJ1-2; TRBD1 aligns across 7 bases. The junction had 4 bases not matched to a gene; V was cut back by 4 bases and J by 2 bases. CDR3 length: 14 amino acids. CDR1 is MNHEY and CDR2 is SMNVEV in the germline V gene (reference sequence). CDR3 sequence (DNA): TGTGCCAGCAGTTCGCTGACAGGGAACTATGGCTACACCTTC. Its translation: CASSSLTGNYGYTF.

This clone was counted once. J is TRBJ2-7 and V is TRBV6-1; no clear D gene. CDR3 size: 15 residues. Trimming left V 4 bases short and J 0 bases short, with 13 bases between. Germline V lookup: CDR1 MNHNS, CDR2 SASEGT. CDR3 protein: CASSGPRRSSYEQYF. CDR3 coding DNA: TGTGCCAGCAGTGGCCCCCGGCGCAGCTCCTACGAGCAGTACTTC.

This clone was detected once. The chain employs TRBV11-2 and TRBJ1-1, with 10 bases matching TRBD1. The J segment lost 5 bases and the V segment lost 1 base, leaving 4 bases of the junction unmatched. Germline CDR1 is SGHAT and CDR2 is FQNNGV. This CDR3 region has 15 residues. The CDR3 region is CASSLVGQGGTEAFF. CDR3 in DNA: TGTGCCAGCAGCTTAGTCGGACAGGGGGGGACTGAAGCTTTCTTT.

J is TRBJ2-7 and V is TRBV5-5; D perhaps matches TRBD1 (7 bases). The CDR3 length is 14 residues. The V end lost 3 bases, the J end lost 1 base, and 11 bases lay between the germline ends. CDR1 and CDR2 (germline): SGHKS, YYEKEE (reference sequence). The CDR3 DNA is TGTGCCAGCAGCTCGCGGGACAGATCCTACGAGCAGTACTTC. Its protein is CASSSRDRSYEQYF.

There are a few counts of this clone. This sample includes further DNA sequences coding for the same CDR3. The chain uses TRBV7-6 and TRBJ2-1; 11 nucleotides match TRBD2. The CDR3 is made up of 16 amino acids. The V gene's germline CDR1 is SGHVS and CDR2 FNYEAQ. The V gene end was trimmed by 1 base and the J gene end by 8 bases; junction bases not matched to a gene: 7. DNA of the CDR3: TGTGCCAGCAGCTTAGTGGCTAGCGGGAGGTGGGATGAGCAGTTCTTC. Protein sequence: CASSLVASGRWDEQFF.